Below are 28 T cell receptor beta chains sequenced from a single sample in a study of blood T cell repertoires in COVID-19. The data were produced by immunoSEQ multiplex PCR, yet TCRdb's version contains in-frame clones alone and is incomplete. The table lists about 440,000 clones, about 85% of them singletons, with around 1.8% in the top ten. Specimen: PBMCs or T cells enriched from blood (not recorded which). The receptors derive from a young woman with acute COVID-19.

The genes are TRBV2 and TRBJ2-7; D is undetermined. The CDR3 consists of 12 residues. Germline-derived CDR1 and CDR2 are SNHLY and FYNNEI. Trimming removed 6 bases from V and 3 bases from J, with 9 bases in between. CDR3 loop: CASRQNYYEQYF. The CDR3 coding sequence is TGTGCCAGCAGACAGAATTACTACGAGCAGTACTTC. Looking up the rest from reference TRBV2 and TRBJ2-7 gives the full variable domain: EPEVTQTPSHQVTQMGQEVILRCVPISNHLYFYWYRQILGQKVEFLVSFYNNEISEKSEIFDDQFSVERPDGSNFTLKIRSTKLEDSAMYFCASRQNYYEQYFGPGTRLTVT.

The chain joins TRBV11-2 to TRBJ1-2, with a possible D match to TRBD1 (6 bases). V lost 2 bases, J lost 4 bases, and 14 bases lay in between. Germline V CDR1 and CDR2: SGHAT, FQNNGV. The CDR3 is 15 amino acids. This chain's CDR3 is CASSLSTGLVYGYTF. DNA of the CDR3: TGTGCCAGCAGCTTATCGACAGGTCTGGTCTATGGCTACACCTTC.

The CDR3 reads CASSMLRQTGNTIYF. In DNA, the CDR3 is TGTGCCAGTAGTATGCTTCGTCAGACTGGAAACACCATATATTTT. The rearrangement uses TRBV19 and TRBJ1-3; D remains unclear. CDR1 and CDR2 (germline): LNHDA, SQIVND (reference sequence). The CDR3 has 15 amino acids. V dropped 3 bases and J dropped 2 bases, with 11 bases sitting between them.

The rearrangement links TRBV11-2 to TRBJ2-1, with 10 bases that match TRBD2. The length of the CDR3 is 15 residues. With V trimmed by 4 bases and J by 10 bases, 10 bases remained unmatched. Germline loops: CDR1 SGHAT, CDR2 FQNNGV. The CDR3, as DNA: TGTGCCAGCAGCTCCAGCAGCGGGAGGGGCGGGGAGCAGTTCTTC. Its protein product is CASSSSSGRGGEQFF.

V and J are TRBV5-1 and TRBJ1-6, with 9 bases identical to TRBD1. From germline, CDR1 is SGHRS and CDR2 YFSETQ. V shed 2 bases and J 10 bases; nucleotides not matched to a gene: 1. The CDR3 extends over 13 amino acids. DNA of the CDR3: TGCGCCAGCAGCTTAGACAGGGGGTCACCCCTCCACTTT. It encodes CASSLDRGSPLHF.

The gene calls are TRBV7-8 and TRBJ1-5, with D possibly TRBD1 on 6 matching bases. This CDR3 spans 16 amino acids. Germline V gene sequence: CDR1 SGHVS, CDR2 FQNEAQ. V was pared by 5 bases and J by 0 bases, with 14 bases between. The CDR3 loop reads CASSKTGAYSNQPQHF. The DNA for the CDR3 is TGTGCCAGCAGCAAGACAGGAGCATATAGCAATCAGCCCCAGCATTTT.

This chain uses TRBV5-1 with TRBJ1-6, with 9 bases matching TRBD1. V shed 0 bases, J shed 7 bases, and the junction held 5 bases outside the gene matches. Germline V lookup: CDR1 SGHRS, CDR2 YFSETQ. CDR3 length: 16 amino acids. The CDR3 coding sequence is TGCGCCAGCAGCTTGGACATGACAGGGGGGAATTCACCCCTCCACTTT. Translated, it gives CASSLDMTGGNSPLHF.

V and J are TRBV5-1 and TRBJ1-2; D remains ambiguous. CDR1 and CDR2 (germline): SGHRS, YFSETQ. V was pared by 4 bases and J by 3 bases, with 10 bases between. The CDR3 is 13 amino acids. CDR3 region: CASSLGRDYGYTF. CDR3 nucleotides: TGCGCCAGCAGCCTCGGGAGAGACTATGGCTACACCTTC.

This sequence joins TRBV7-9 and TRBJ1-2; D is unclear. Per germline, CDR1 SEHNR and CDR2 FQNEAQ (reference sequence). Trimming took off 1 base at V and 5 bases at J, with 5 bases between the two ends. CDR3 length equals 12 residues. For the CDR3, the DNA is TGTGCCAGCAGCTTAGAGACTTATGGCTACACCTTC. It specifies CASSLETYGYTF.

V and J are TRBV11-3 and TRBJ1-6; 9 bases match TRBD1. There are 13 residues in the CDR3. The trim removed 4 bases at V and 9 bases at J, leaving 1 base unmatched. Germline CDR1 reads SGHNT; CDR2 reads YENEEA. CDR3 region: CASSSGQGSPLHF. CDR3 coding DNA: TGTGCCAGCAGCTCGGGACAGGGTTCACCCCTCCACTTT.

V gene TRBV7-2 combines with J gene TRBJ2-2; D ambiguous. Trimming removed 1 base from V and 8 bases from J, with 11 bases in between. The CDR3 has 14 residues. The germline CDR1 and CDR2 sequences are SGHTA and FQGNSA. The CDR3 DNA sequence: TGTGCCAGCAGCTTAGGTGATGGCCCGGGGGAGCTGTTTTTT. Translating it yields CASSLGDGPGELFF.

The chain couples TRBV3-1 (or the pseudogene TRBV3-2) to TRBJ2-7, with TRBD2 matching 7 bases. This CDR3 contains 14 residues. Germline CDR1 reads LGHDT; CDR2 reads YNNKEL (reference sequence). V was clipped by 2 bases and J by 0 bases; unmatched bases: 1. CDR3 region: CASSQQRDSYEQYF. Here the CDR3 DNA reads TGTGCCAGCAGCCAACAGCGGGACTCCTACGAGCAGTACTTC.

The rearrangement uses TRBV30 and TRBJ2-7; 8 positions agree with TRBD2. The length of the CDR3 is 14 residues. Looked up from germline, CDR1 is GTSNPN and CDR2 is SVGIG (reference sequence). The V gene end was trimmed by 7 bases and the J gene end by 0 bases; junction bases not matched to a gene: 8. The CDR3 DNA sequence: TGTGCCTCCAAACCAAGCGGGAGCTCCTACGAGCAGTACTTC. Translating it yields CASKPSGSSYEQYF.

The rearrangement joins TRBV11-2 to TRBJ2-1, with 9 bases fitting TRBD1. V was clipped by 2 bases and J by 7 bases; unmatched bases: 6. The CDR3 has 15 residues. The V gene's germline CDR1 is SGHAT and CDR2 FQNNGV. CDR3 protein: CASSLRDRVENEQFF. The CDR3 bases are TGTGCCAGCAGCTTACGGGACAGGGTGGAAAATGAGCAGTTCTTC.

The chain employs TRBV11-2 and TRBJ1-4; 10 nucleotides align to TRBD1. CDR3 length equals 15 residues. After removal of 1 base from V and 7 bases from J, the junction contained 3 bases not matched to a gene. The germline V gene has CDR1 SGHAT and CDR2 FQNNGV. The DNA of the CDR3 is TGTGCCAGCAGCTTAGCGGGGACAGGGGTTGAAAAACTGTTTTTT. This translates into CASSLAGTGVEKLFF. Full variable domain (missing parts from reference TRBV11-2 and TRBJ1-4): EAGVAQSPRYKIIEKRQSVAFWCNPISGHATLYWYQQILGQGPKLLIQFQNNGVVDDSQLPKDRFSAERLKGVDSTLKIQPAKLEDSAVYLCASSLAGTGVEKLFFGSGTQLSVL.

The V call is TRBV4-3, the J call TRBJ2-5; perhaps TRBD2 as D (6 bases). Germline V lookup: CDR1 LGHNA, CDR2 YSLEER. This CDR3 contains 16 residues. V gave up 3 bases and J gave up 2 bases, with 16 bases separating them. CDR3 DNA: TGCGCCAGCAGCCATCAACCGGAGGGGAATCAAGAGACCCAGTACTTC. This encodes CASSHQPEGNQETQYF.

The chain joins TRBV7-2 to TRBJ2-2; TRBD2 agrees at 7 bases. Germline V gene sequence: CDR1 SGHTA, CDR2 FQGNSA. This CDR3 has 14 amino acids. Trimming took 1 base from V and 9 from J; bases not matched to a gene: 5. CDR3 sequence reads: CASSLGGGLRELFF. In nucleotides, the CDR3 is TGTGCCAGCAGCTTAGGGGGGGGTCTCCGGGAGCTGTTTTTT. Together with reference TRBV7-2 and TRBJ2-2, the CDR3 gives the full variable domain: GAGVSQSPSNKVTEKGKDVELRCDPISGHTALYWYRQSLGQGLEFLIYFQGNSAPDKSGLPSDRFSAERTGGSVSTLTIQRTQQEDSAVYLCASSLGGGLRELFFGEGSRLTVL.

V and J are TRBV18 and TRBJ1-2; D ambiguous. Germline loops: CDR1 KGHSH, CDR2 LQKENI. The length of the CDR3 is 17 residues. Between the trimmed V and J ends, which lost 3 bases and 0 bases, there was a span of 17 bases. CDR3 protein: CASSPFDLTGTNYGYTF. The CDR3 DNA follows: TGTGCCAGCTCACCGTTCGACTTGACGGGAACTAACTATGGCTACACCTTC.

The CDR3 DNA follows: TGCGCCAGCAGCCGTGGACAGGATCAGCCCCAGCATTTT. It yields the protein CASSRGQDQPQHF. The chain uses TRBV5-1 and TRBJ1-5; 7 bases fit TRBD1. V lost 4 bases and J lost 5; bases outside the gene matches: 3. CDR3 size: 13 residues. Germline V gene lookup returns CDR1 SGHRS and CDR2 YFSETQ.

The chain joins TRBV19 to TRBJ1-2; 8 nucleotides match TRBD1. There are 13 residues in the CDR3. The junction had 2 bases not matched to a gene; V was cut back by 4 bases and J by 4 bases. CDR1 LNHDA and CDR2 SQIVND come from the germline V gene (reference sequence). Here the CDR3 DNA reads TGTGCCAGTAGTAGGCAGGGGGCCTATGGCTACACCTTC. Residues: CASSRQGAYGYTF.

This chain links TRBV12-5 with TRBJ2-6, with 13 bases lining up with TRBD2. This CDR3 contains 17 residues. V lost 5 bases, J lost 2 bases, and 3 bases stayed unmatched. The germline V gene has CDR1 LGHNT and CDR2 FRNRAP. The CDR3 sequence is CASGPGLAGAGANVLTF. In nucleotides, the CDR3 is TGTGCTAGTGGTCCCGGACTAGCGGGAGCTGGGGCCAACGTCCTGACTTTC.

The CDR3 region is CASSLAPQVSGNTIYF. The CDR3 bases are TGTGCCAGCAGCTTAGCGCCACAGGTCTCTGGAAACACCATATATTTT. V is TRBV7-6 and J is TRBJ1-3; TRBD1 might be the D (5 bases). The V gene lost 0 bases and the J gene lost 0 bases, with 9 bases spanning the gap. This CDR3 has 16 amino acids. Germline V gene data show CDR1 as SGHVS and CDR2 as FNYEAQ.

The chain couples TRBV9 to TRBJ2-6; D is undetermined. Germline V lookup: CDR1 SGDLS, CDR2 YYNGEE. This CDR3 has 15 residues. V dropped 1 base and J dropped 0 bases, with 5 bases sitting between them. The CDR3 DNA follows: TGTGCCAGCAGCGTAATTAGCTCTGGGGCCAACGTCCTGACTTTC. This gives the protein CASSVISSGANVLTF. The full variable domain, in which reference TRBV9 and TRBJ2-6 provide the parts outside the CDR3, is DSGVTQTPKHLITATGQRVTLRCSPRSGDLSVYWYQQSLDQGLQFLIQYYNGEERAKGNILERFSAQQFPDLHSELNLSSLELGDSALYFCASSVISSGANVLTFGAGSRLTVL.

This chain uses TRBV20-1 with TRBJ1-1; unclear D gene. Trimming cost V 3 bases and J 1 base, with 9 bases left between them. The CDR3 runs 13 residues. CDR1 is DFQATT and CDR2 is SNEGSKA in the germline V gene (reference sequence). The CDR3 is CSASFTRNTEAFF. Here the CDR3 DNA reads TGCAGTGCTAGTTTCACCAGGAACACTGAAGCTTTCTTT.

The J gene is TRBJ2-7, the V gene TRBV10-3; D is unclear. There are 12 residues in the CDR3. V gave up 2 bases and J gave up 6 bases, with 8 bases separating them. The germline gives CDR1 ENHRY, CDR2 SYGVKD. The CDR3 here is CAISETEVEQYF. The CDR3 DNA is TGTGCCATCAGTGAGACAGAAGTCGAGCAGTACTTC.

With regard to this clone: The same CDR3 is also encoded by other DNA sequences in this sample. V and J are TRBV5-6 and TRBJ1-5, with D uncertain. Germline lookup yields CDR1 SGHDT and CDR2 YYEEEE. Trimming removed 1 base at V and 4 bases at J, with 6 bases between. This CDR3 region has 13 residues. DNA of the CDR3: TGTGCCAGCAGCTTGACCGGTAATCAGCCCCAGCATTTT. Translating it yields CASSLTGNQPQHF.

This chain links TRBV15 with TRBJ1-6, with 8 bases lining up with TRBD1. The CDR3 length is 16 residues. V was pared by 1 base and J by 7 bases, with 6 bases of the junction left unmatched. The germline CDR1 and CDR2 sequences are LNHNV and YYDKDF (reference sequence). For the CDR3, the DNA is TGTGCCACCAGCAGAGCCTGGGGACAGGCAAATTCACCCCTCCACTTT. Translating gives CATSRAWGQANSPLHF.

The chain links TRBV27 to TRBJ1-1; tentative D call: TRBD1 (5 bases). Trimming removed 4 bases from V and 1 base from J, with 10 bases in between. This CDR3 is built from 14 residues. Germline CDR1 reads MNHEY; CDR2 reads SMNVEV (reference sequence). In DNA form, the CDR3 reads TGTGCCAGCAGTTCCAGCGGGGCGAACACTGAAGCTTTCTTT. It is translated as CASSSSGANTEAFF.